The 4 T cell receptor beta chains in this list originate from one sample, sequenced in a study of blood T cell repertoires in COVID-19. The assay was immunoSEQ multiplex PCR, and TCRdb's table has in-frame clones only and misses some. Among 140,000 to 150,000 clones, around 88% were seen once, and the ten largest hold less than 3%. Sequenced input: peripheral blood. The receptors come from a man between 60 and 75 years old with active or convalescent COVID-19.

The V gene is TRBV24-1, the J gene TRBJ1-4; possibly TRBD1 for D (5 bases). Germline V lookup: CDR1 KGHDR, CDR2 SFDVKD. The V end was cut by 4 bases, the J end by 5 bases, with 13 bases between. This CDR3 is 15 amino acids long. CDR3 nucleotides: TGTGCCACCAGTGACTCGACAGCGCCAAATGAAAAACTGTTTTTT. Residues: CATSDSTAPNEKLFF.

The chain recombines TRBV28 with TRBJ1-5; 11 bases line up with TRBD1. Germline V CDR1 and CDR2: MDHEN, SYDVKM. The CDR3 spans 14 residues. V gave up 6 bases and J gave up 10 bases; unmatched junction bases: 8. The CDR3 coding sequence is TGTGCCAGCAGCAGGACAGGGGGCGGCCACCCCCAGCATTTT. It translates to CASSRTGGGHPQHF.

The J gene is TRBJ2-7, the V gene TRBV7-8; 14 bases agree with TRBD2. CDR3 size: 16 residues. V dropped 5 bases and J dropped 6; count of bases not matched to a gene: 9. Germline V CDR1 and CDR2: SGHVS, FQNEAQ. CDR3 amino acids: CASSGRLAGGPGEQYF. The DNA for the CDR3 is TGTGCCAGCAGCGGCCGACTAGCGGGGGGGCCTGGCGAGCAGTACTTC. The full variable domain, with the rest looked up from reference TRBV7-8 and TRBJ2-7, is GAGVSQSPRYKVAKRGQDVALRCDPISGHVSLFWYQQALGQGPEFLTYFQNEAQLDKSGLPSDRFFAERPEGSVSTLKIQRTQQEDSAVYLCASSGRLAGGPGEQYFGPGTRLTVT.

V is TRBV7-3 and J is TRBJ2-3; 8 bases line up with TRBD2. Germline CDR1 is SGHTA and CDR2 is FQGTGA. V gave up 5 bases and J gave up 4 bases; unmatched junction bases: 5. CDR3 length: 14 amino acids. Here the CDR3 reads CASSAREGADTQYF. For the CDR3, the DNA is TGTGCCAGCAGCGCCCGGGAGGGGGCAGATACGCAGTATTTT.